These 10 T cell receptor beta chains originate from one sample sequenced in a study of early T cells in non-severe SARS-CoV-2 infection. MiXCR, run by TCRdb on the 5' RACE reads, gives a single entry per CDR3 protein. The data contain 40,000 to 55,000 distinct CDR3 sequences, about 6.5% of them singletons. Specimen: whole blood, collected at baseline. These receptors were obtained from an adult who was a healthcare worker with PCR-confirmed SARS-CoV-2 infection or an uninfected control (not recorded which).

By share, this clonotype counts as medium-sized. The gene calls are TRBV20-1 and TRBJ1-1, with a weak D call TRBD1 (6 bases). The V gene's germline CDR1 is DFQATT and CDR2 SNEGSKA (reference sequence). V lost 0 bases to trimming and J lost 1 base, with 12 bases between them. This CDR3 has 15 amino acids. The CDR3 bases are TGCAGTGCTAGAGACTACAGGGAGGCGAACACTGAAGCTTTCTTT. Translated, it gives CSARDYREANTEAFF.

A few counts support this clonotype. The gene calls are TRBV27 and TRBJ2-7; D is perhaps TRBD1 or TRBD2 (5 bases each). Trimming cost V 6 bases and J 2 bases, with 11 bases left between them. The CDR3 sequence is 13 residues long. In germline, CDR1 is MNHEY, CDR2 SMNVEV (reference sequence). CDR3 bases: TGTGCCAGCAGCTCCCGGGACGCCTACGAGCAGTACTTC. Residues: CASSSRDAYEQYF.

This clonotype was detected ten times or more. The chain recombines TRBV13 with TRBJ2-7; D gene uncertain. The CDR3 runs 14 residues. The germline V and J ends were trimmed by 5 bases and 2 bases, with 13 bases remaining between them. Germline CDR1 and CDR2: PRHDT and FYEKMQ (reference sequence). In DNA form, the CDR3 reads TGTGCCAGCAGCCAACAGCAGCCCACCTACGAGCAGTACTTC. Protein product: CASSQQQPTYEQYF.

This sequence joins TRBV7-8 and TRBJ2-7; D is tentatively TRBD1 or TRBD2 (5 bases each). The CDR3 has 15 amino acids. Germline V gene lookup returns CDR1 SGHVS and CDR2 FQNEAQ. The ends were cut back, 5 bases at V and 3 bases at J, with 17 bases in the middle. In nucleotides, the CDR3 is TGTGCCAGCAGCACTAGTGGGGGTCGCATCTACGAGCAGTACTTC. Translating it yields CASSTSGGRIYEQYF.

This clonotype was counted ten times or more. This chain connects TRBV2 to TRBJ2-1, with D perhaps matching TRBD1 or TRBD2 (5 bases each). V was cut by 6 bases and J by 5 bases, with 17 bases left in between. Germline CDR1 and CDR2: SNHLY and FYNNEI. The CDR3 is 15 amino acids. The CDR3 DNA reads TGTGCCAGCAGCCAACCGGGACGCAGCAACAATGAGCAGTTCTTC. Protein: CASSQPGRSNNEQFF.

This clonotype came up many times. The chain has TRBV18 and TRBJ2-2; no reliable D call. From germline, CDR1 is KGHSH and CDR2 LQKENI. This CDR3 contains 15 residues. Trimming took off 2 bases at V and 0 bases at J, with 7 bases between the two ends. The CDR3 DNA reads as TGTGCCAGCTCACCAGTCCACCCGAACACCGGGGAGCTGTTTTTT. Translating gives CASSPVHPNTGELFF.

This clonotype has ten or more counts. The chain carries TRBV7-9 and TRBJ2-1, with D maybe TRBD2 (5 bases). Germline assignment: CDR1 SEHNR and CDR2 FQNEAQ (reference sequence). V gave up 5 bases and J gave up 5 bases, with 13 bases separating them. This CDR3 region has 14 residues. As DNA, the CDR3 is TGTGCCAGCAGCACAAATACACTAGACAATGAGCAGTTCTTC. As protein: CASSTNTLDNEQFF.

This chain's CDR3 is CASTDRGLNEQFF. In DNA form, the CDR3 reads TGTGCCAGCACCGACAGGGGCCTGAATGAGCAGTTCTTC. The rearrangement uses TRBV6-5 and TRBJ2-1, with 8 bases identical to TRBD1. Per the germline V gene, CDR1 is MNHEY and CDR2 is SVGAGI. CDR3 size: 13 residues. J was trimmed by 7 bases and V by 7 bases; bases with no gene match: 6.

This clonotype turned up a few times. For the CDR3, the DNA is TGTGCCATCAGTGAGGGGACAGCCTTCAATTCACCCCTCCACTTT. Translated, it gives CAISEGTAFNSPLHF. The J gene is TRBJ1-6, the V gene TRBV10-3; 7 positions match TRBD1. V trimming: 2 bases; J trimming: 7 bases; junction bases outside the gene matches: 5. The CDR3 covers 15 residues. The germline CDR1 and CDR2 sequences are ENHRY and SYGVKD.

J is TRBJ1-5 and V is TRBV21-1. TRBV21-1 is deemed a pseudogene. This CDR3 spans 10 amino acids. CDR3 loop: CASRNQPQHF. The CDR3 DNA reads TGTGCCAGCAGAAATCAGCCCCAGCATTTT.